This T cell receptor beta chain was sequenced during a study of blood T cell repertoires in COVID-19. Study at large: T cells, B-cell-depleted T cells, or PBMCs supplied cDNA or gDNA.

Participants, 18 to 89 years old, spanned about two dozen US areas. Clinical history reported by participants formed the basis on which cohorts were assigned. Resolution of symptoms, clearance, or two negative PCRs was present in recovered Cohort 3 donors. The table came from immunoSEQ multiplex PCR; TCRdb's copy has only in-frame clones and leaves some out. The data contain 490,000 or so clones, 88% of them singletons. As for this clone: The junction shows a germline mismatch at one end, possibly a read error.

This CDR3 contains 14 residues. CDR1 and CDR2 from the germline V gene are SSHAT and FNYEAQ (reference sequence). The V and J genes are TRBV7-7 and TRBJ2-2, with TRBD1 as a possible D gene (6 bases). The specimen was PBMCs or T cells enriched from blood (not recorded which). The source is a woman aged 55-69 years who had recovered from COVID-19. The CDR3: CASSSDRRTGELFF. DNA for the CDR3: TGTGCTAGCAGCTCCGACAGGAGGACCGGGGAGCTGTTTTTT.